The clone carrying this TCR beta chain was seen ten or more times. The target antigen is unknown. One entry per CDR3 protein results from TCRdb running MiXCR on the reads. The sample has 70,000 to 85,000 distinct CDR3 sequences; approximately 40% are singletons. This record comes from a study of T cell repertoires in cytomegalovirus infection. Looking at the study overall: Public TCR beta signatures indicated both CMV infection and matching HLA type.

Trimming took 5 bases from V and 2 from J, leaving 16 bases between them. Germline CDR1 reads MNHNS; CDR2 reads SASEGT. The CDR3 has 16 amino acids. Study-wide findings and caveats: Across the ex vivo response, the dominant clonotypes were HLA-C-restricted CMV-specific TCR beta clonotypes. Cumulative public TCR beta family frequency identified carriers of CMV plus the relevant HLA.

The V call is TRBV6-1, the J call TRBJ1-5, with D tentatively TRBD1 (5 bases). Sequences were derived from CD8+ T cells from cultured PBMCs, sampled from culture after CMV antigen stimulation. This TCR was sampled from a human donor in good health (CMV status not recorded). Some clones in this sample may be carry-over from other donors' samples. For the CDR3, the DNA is TGTGCCAGCAGTATCCTAGCGGGAGGGGGCAATCAGCCCCAGCATTTT. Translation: CASSILAGGGNQPQHF.